This T cell receptor beta chain was captured in a study of cytomegalovirus exposure and HLA in healthy donors. PCR employed 60 Vbeta and 13 Jbeta primers. Assay used: immunoSEQ multiplex PCR; TCRdb lists only in-frame clones, some missing. The table records hundreds of thousands of clones, more than 70% of them present only once. The study's findings and limits: Reportedly, a later analysis found an Asian-associated ancestry cluster had fewer N-insertions than the roughly 700-donor mean. Researchers had no immune exposure information except CMV serostatus available.

This CDR3 contains 14 residues. Trimming left V 3 bases short and J 0 bases short, with 9 bases between. Germline V CDR1 and CDR2: SGDLS, YYNGEE. A word on this clone: What it binds is not known.

Unrecorded immune exposures were likely, despite nominal health at sampling. The source of this sequence is a boy aged 5-17 years in good health and CMV-seronegative. Sample: PBMCs. The chain employs TRBV9 and TRBJ1-2; maybe TRBD1 (6 bases). The CDR3 loop reads CASSDRASNYGYTF. DNA for the CDR3: TGTGCCAGCAGCGACAGGGCCTCTAACTATGGCTACACCTTC. Drawing the rest from reference TRBV9 and TRBJ1-2, the complete variable domain is DSGVTQTPKHLITATGQRVTLRCSPRSGDLSVYWYQQSLDQGLQFLIQYYNGEERAKGNILERFSAQQFPDLHSELNLSSLELGDSALYFCASSDRASNYGYTFGSGTRLTVV.